Given below is one T cell receptor beta chain in context. This clone was observed a few times. The target of this receptor is not known. Base qualities were left out, and no much larger clone turns up one base away. TCRbeta CDR3 regions were amplified from genomic DNA by means of the immunoSEQ Assay, a bias-controlled multiplex PCR. The study's processing was this. The number of nucleated cells in each sample was estimated by amplification of reference gene primers within the assay. To quantify the absolute abundance of each unique TCRbeta CDR3 rearrangement, sequence reads were collapsed and filtered. For each sample, productive Simpson clonality was calculated by taking the square root of Simpson's diversity index across productive rearrangements. The clones in this table, taken by TCRdb from immuneACCESS, are in-frame only. Not every clone is retained; where verified, under half of the shortfall comes from an unresolved V gene, and the cause of the rest is unknown. V and J calls and clone size are as listed in that table; D and trimming were resolved from the DNA. The sample includes under 300,000 clones, with 75% to 90% observed a single time. The top ten constitute 3% of the sample.

Each collaborating institution followed its own protocols to collect whole blood in K2EDTA tubes. Collaborator samples were shipped for TCRbeta analysis as frozen whole blood, isolated PBMCs, or DNA extracted from either sample type. The CDR3, from cysteine to phenylalanine, totals 13 residues. Left in the record is the CDR3 DNA by itself, 39 bases read in frame from the first base. The germline ends are 10 bases apart after V is trimmed by 1 base and J by 4 bases. CDR1 GTSNPN and CDR2 SVGIG were looked up in the germline V gene (reference sequence). The source of the sample is a study of blood T cell repertoires in COVID-19 (TCRdb year 2020). Turning to the overall study: Collaborator samples came from the United States, Italy and Spain and covered acute and convalescent phases of COVID-19. The material from the prospective study consisted of cDNA or gDNA derived from T cells, B-cell-depleted T cells, or PBMCs. Subjects who had been exposed to COVID-19, were actively infected with it, or had recovered from it provided the deeply sampled blood TCRbeta repertoires that made up the dataset. The repertoires were released in a freely available public database meant as a resource for research on the immune response to SARS-CoV-2. The samples were drawn from the first 160 participants of the ongoing ImmuneRACE study and from 950 to 1,500 subjects provided by 6 global collaborators. Nearly every sample came with metadata listing a de-identified subject ID, COVID-19 status, age in years and sex. Where available, HLA class I and class II types were obtained from metadata supplied by the sample provider rather than from assay-based typing.

General conclusions and limits of the study: Clinical and demographic metadata were provided uncurated, with the amount varying by source and participant.

The TCR originated in a young woman with active or convalescent COVID-19. The sequenced sample consisted of peripheral blood. The V and J genes are TRBV30 and TRBJ1-1; too little of a D gene remains to name it. The base sequence is TGTGCCTGGAGTGGGCAGGCCAGCACTGAAGCTTTCTTT. Protein translation: CAWSGQASTEAFF.